This entry lists 15 T cell receptor beta chains sequenced from one sample in a study of T cells after yellow fever vaccination. In TCRdb, the 5' RACE reads were re-called with MiXCR into one record per CDR3 protein. Of 250,000 to 350,000 distinct CDR3 sequences listed, 6.8% are singletons. The input for sequencing was PBMCs, taken more than 35 days after the first yellow fever vaccination. Receptor source: a man between 18 and 35 years old who received the YFV17D yellow fever vaccine.

The chain is built from TRBV4-3 and TRBJ2-1, with 11 bases aligning to TRBD2. Trimming at V came to 5 bases and at J to 4 bases, leaving 7 bases not matched to a gene. The CDR3 runs to 16 residues. Germline V gene lookup returns CDR1 LGHNA and CDR2 YSLEER. Here the CDR3 reads CASSALVAGGYNEQFF. The CDR3 DNA reads as TGCGCCAGCAGCGCCCTGGTAGCGGGGGGGTACAATGAGCAGTTCTTC.

This clonotype has a handful of counts. This rearrangement joins TRBV6-5 to TRBJ2-5; 7 nucleotides line up with TRBD2. Germline V lookup: CDR1 MNHEY, CDR2 SVGAGI. With 0 bases clipped from V and 5 bases from J, the junction kept 3 bases outside the gene matches. The CDR3 runs 14 residues. The CDR3 region has the DNA TGTGCCAGCAGTTACTCGAACGGGGGGGAGACCCAGTACTTC. Translation gives CASSYSNGGETQYF.

This clonotype was recorded a few times. The rearrangement joins TRBV4-2 to TRBJ2-1; 10 positions match TRBD2. The CDR3 is 15 amino acids. Germline-derived CDR1 and CDR2 are LGHNA and YNFKEQ. V shed 0 bases and J 8 bases; nucleotides not matched to a gene: 4. The CDR3 sequence: CASSQESGGADEQFF. The CDR3 coding sequence is TGTGCCAGCAGCCAAGAGAGCGGGGGGGCGGATGAGCAGTTCTTC.

This clonotype was recorded at least ten times. This rearrangement joins TRBV20-1 to TRBJ1-1; D uncertain. V was clipped by 0 bases and J by 2 bases, with 10 bases between them. CDR1 is DFQATT and CDR2 is SNEGSKA in the germline V gene (reference sequence). The length of the CDR3 is 14 residues. The CDR3 protein is CSARDLRGNTEAFF. The CDR3 nucleotides are TGCAGTGCTAGAGATCTTCGGGGAAACACTGAAGCTTTCTTT.

The table lists this clonotype with many counts. The J gene is TRBJ2-1, the V gene TRBV12-3 or TRBV12-4, with unresolved D. Deletions cut 7 bases from V and 0 bases from J, with 10 bases between. The CDR3 is 14 residues long. The CDR3 sequence is CASTEDSSYNEQFF. The CDR3 nucleotides are TGTGCCAGCACCGAGGATAGCTCCTACAATGAGCAGTTCTTC.

This clonotype was observed at least ten times. The V gene is TRBV7-2, the J gene TRBJ2-3; D may be TRBD2 (7 bases). V was trimmed by 5 bases and J by 2 bases, leaving 14 bases between them. The CDR3 extends over 15 amino acids. CDR1 SGHTA and CDR2 FQGNSA come from the germline V gene. CDR3 nucleotide sequence: TGTGCCAGCAGCCGTAGGGGGGGAACCACAGATACGCAGTATTTT. Translated: CASSRRGGTTDTQYF.

A few counts support this clonotype. The gene calls are TRBV5-5 and TRBJ2-3; D unclear. The germline V gene encodes CDR1 SGHKS and CDR2 YYEKEE (reference sequence). The CDR3 is 15 residues long. The germline V and J ends were trimmed by 4 bases and 5 bases, with 17 bases remaining between them. The CDR3 region is CASSLHSPPVDTQYF. As DNA, the CDR3 is TGTGCCAGCAGCCTCCATTCGCCCCCCGTAGATACGCAGTATTTT. Drawing the rest from reference TRBV5-5 and TRBJ2-3, the complete variable domain is DAGVTQSPTHLIKTRGQQVTLRCSPISGHKSVSWYQQVLGQGPQFIFQYYEKEERGRGNFPDRFSARQFPNYSSELNVNALLLGDSALYLCASSLHSPPVDTQYFGPGTRLTVL.

This clonotype was counted ten times or more. V usage is TRBV7-2 and J usage is TRBJ2-5; D possibly corresponds to TRBD1 (5 bases). There are 12 residues in the CDR3. Trimming pared 5 bases from V and 5 bases from J, leaving 9 bases between. Germline values: CDR1 SGHTA, CDR2 FQGNSA. The CDR3 reads CASSPTVETQYF. As DNA, the CDR3 is TGTGCCAGCAGCCCGACAGTGGAGACCCAGTACTTC.

This clonotype was counted a few times. The rearrangement joins TRBV18 to TRBJ1-2; D uncertain. CDR3 length: 14 residues. Germline V lookup: CDR1 KGHSH, CDR2 LQKENI. V shed 2 bases and J shed 4 bases, with 11 bases lying between them. Here the CDR3 reads CASSPGQATYGYTF. The CDR3 nucleotides read TGTGCCAGCTCACCAGGGCAGGCAACCTATGGCTACACCTTC.

The table lists this clonotype with many counts. This chain joins TRBV5-6 and TRBJ2-5, with TRBD1 matching over 7 bases. The ends lost 1 base at V and 4 bases at J; junction bases unmatched: 7. This CDR3 comprises 15 residues. Germline V lookup: CDR1 SGHDT, CDR2 YYEEEE. CDR3 sequence (DNA): TGTGCCAGCAGCTTGTTTCTAACAGGGGTAGAGACCCAGTACTTC. This sequence encodes CASSLFLTGVETQYF. The full variable domain, with the rest looked up from reference TRBV5-6 and TRBJ2-5, is DAGVTQSPTHLIKTRGQQVTLRCSPKSGHDTVSWYQQALGQGPQFIFQYYEEEERQRGNFPDRFSGHQFPNYSSELNVNALLLGDSALYLCASSLFLTGVETQYFGPGTRLLVL.

The V and J genes are TRBV7-2 and TRBJ2-3; D may be TRBD1 (6 bases). Between the trimmed V and J ends, which lost 5 bases and 3 bases, there was a span of 15 bases. Germline V lookup: CDR1 SGHTA, CDR2 FQGNSA. The CDR3 is 15 residues long. CDR3 coding DNA: TGTGCCAGCAGCATTACGACAGGCCCTACAGATACGCAGTATTTT. Translation gives CASSITTGPTDTQYF.

V gene TRBV5-1 combines with J gene TRBJ1-2; D remains unclear. V was pared by 3 bases and J by 8 bases, with 20 bases between. The germline CDR1 and CDR2 sequences are SGHRS and YFSETQ. This CDR3 contains 15 residues. The CDR3 sequence: CASSSSGIPDGGYTF. The CDR3 nucleotides read TGCGCCAGCAGCTCGTCCGGGATCCCCGATGGGGGCTACACCTTC.

This clonotype was observed a few times. V is TRBV6-1 and J is TRBJ2-2; 9 bases align to TRBD1. Germline V gene data show CDR1 as MNHNS and CDR2 as SASEGT. V shed 8 bases, J shed 7 bases, and the junction held 5 bases outside the gene matches. The CDR3 covers 13 residues. CDR3 sequence reads: CASRDRVDGELFF. The CDR3 nucleotides are TGTGCCAGCCGGGACAGGGTTGACGGGGAGCTGTTTTTT.

This clonotype was observed a few times. DNA for the CDR3: TGTGCCAGCAGAAGGGATTCCTACACTGAAGCTTTCTTT. Amino acid sequence: CASRRDSYTEAFF. V is TRBV5-4 and J is TRBJ1-1; D ambiguous. Germline CDR1 is SGHNT and CDR2 is YYREEE (reference sequence). This CDR3 is 13 amino acids long. V gave up 5 bases and J gave up 3 bases, with 11 bases separating them.

In its sample, this clonotype was seen a few times. This sequence joins TRBV4-3 and TRBJ1-2; the D is unclear. Germline CDR1 reads LGHNA; CDR2 reads YSLEER. CDR3 length: 16 residues. V was cut by 0 bases and J by 0 bases, with 11 bases left in between. The CDR3 sequence is CASSQEMGRSNYGYTF. The DNA for the CDR3 is TGCGCCAGCAGCCAAGAGATGGGGAGATCTAACTATGGCTACACCTTC.